The entry below gives a single T cell receptor (beta chain) sequence along with its context. Its antigen is not known. This sample is drawn from a study of PD-1 blockade in classical Hodgkin lymphoma. This CDR3 is 14 amino acids long. Germline V gene sequence: CDR1 SGHRS, CDR2 YFSETQ. V trimming: 10 bases; J trimming: 10 bases; junction bases outside the gene matches: 16. Study results and limitations: TCR diversity at baseline was reported to be reduced in newly diagnosed patients relative to healthy donors.

Each patient's relapse followed autologous stem cell transplantation, and brentuximab vedotin exposure varied. Complete response, partial response or progressive disease constituted the best response categories observed. Some clones are missing from TCRdb's copy, which holds only in-frame ones; the method was immunoSEQ multiplex PCR. This sample has over 60,000 clones, with about two thirds found just once. The source of this sequence is a human donor with classical Hodgkin lymphoma. This chain connects TRBV5-1 to TRBJ2-1, with 8 bases aligning to TRBD1. The sequenced sample was peripheral blood mononuclear cells (PBMCs), obtained before the second cycle of nivolumab. For the CDR3, the DNA is TGCGCCGGGAGAGCCGGGACAGGATCTCTGGAGCAGTTCTTC. Its protein product is CAGRAGTGSLEQFF.